These 30 T cell receptor beta chains share one sample of origin, sequenced in a study of T cells after yellow fever vaccination. TCRdb analysed the 5' RACE reads with MiXCR anew, one entry per CDR3 protein. The table includes 200,000 to 250,000 distinct CDR3 sequences, about 7% detected once. The material was CD4+ T cells sorted from PBMCs, obtained 15 days after the yellow fever booster vaccination. These receptors all stem from a man under 40 who received the YFV17D yellow fever vaccine.

The sample holds many counts of this clonotype. This sequence joins TRBV5-1 and TRBJ2-5, with 8 bases that match TRBD1. The V gene end was trimmed by 5 bases and the J gene end by 5 bases; junction bases not matched to a gene: 8. CDR3 length: 14 residues. Germline CDR1 is SGHRS and CDR2 is YFSETQ. The CDR3 protein is CASRPDRGRETQYF. The CDR3 DNA follows: TGCGCCAGCAGGCCCGACAGGGGTCGTGAGACCCAGTACTTC. The entire variable domain, with the rest obtained from reference TRBV5-1 and TRBJ2-5, is as follows: KAGVTQTPRYLIKTRGQQVTLSCSPISGHRSVSWYQQTPGQGLQFLFEYFSETQRNKGNFPGRFSGRQFSNSRSEMNVSTLELGDSALYLCASRPDRGRETQYFGPGTRLLVL.

The chain has TRBV6-2 or TRBV6-3 and TRBJ2-1; D ambiguous. CDR1 MNHEY and CDR2 SVGEGT come from the germline V gene. The ends were cut back, 1 base at V and 8 bases at J, with 9 bases in the middle. The length of the CDR3 is 13 residues. CDR3 region: CASSYYPVDEQFF. In DNA form, the CDR3 reads TGTGCCAGCAGTTACTACCCGGTGGATGAGCAGTTCTTC.

In its sample, this clonotype was seen a few times. The V gene is TRBV20-1, the J gene TRBJ1-5; D call uncertain. Germline values: CDR1 DFQATT, CDR2 SNEGSKA (reference sequence). The CDR3 consists of 15 residues. V shed 4 bases and J shed 1 base, with 14 bases lying between them. CDR3 in amino acids: CSATSRKASNQPQHF. In DNA form, the CDR3 reads TGCAGTGCTACCTCGCGAAAGGCGAGCAATCAGCCCCAGCATTTT.

This clonotype was counted ten times or more. V is TRBV10-3 and J is TRBJ2-7, with D possibly being TRBD1 (6 bases). Germline loops: CDR1 ENHRY, CDR2 SYGVKD. Trimming shortened V by 5 bases and J by 3 bases, and 11 bases separated the two germline ends. The CDR3 has 13 amino acids. The CDR3 is CAISRQEDYEQYF. CDR3 DNA sequence: TGTGCCATCAGTCGACAGGAGGACTACGAGCAGTACTTC.

The rearrangement links TRBV6-1 to TRBJ2-3; tentatively, D is TRBD1 or TRBD2 (5 bases each). CDR3 size: 14 residues. Deletions cut 6 bases from V and 2 bases from J, with 12 bases between. Germline V gene sequence: CDR1 MNHNS, CDR2 SASEGT. In nucleotides, the CDR3 is TGTGCCAGCAGCCTCTTCGGGACCACAGATACGCAGTATTTT. It is translated as CASSLFGTTDTQYF.

This clonotype was seen a handful of times. The rearrangement joins TRBV7-2 to TRBJ2-7, with 10 positions matching TRBD2. Trimming removed 7 bases from V and 5 bases from J; junction bases left unmatched: 8. Germline CDR1 is SGHTA and CDR2 is FQGNSA. This CDR3 region has 14 residues. The CDR3 DNA is TGTGCCAGCAAAGGGGGTAGCGGGAGGAACGAGCAGTACTTC. Encoded protein: CASKGGSGRNEQYF. Filled out from reference TRBV7-2 and TRBJ2-7, the complete variable domain reads GAGVSQSPSNKVTEKGKDVELRCDPISGHTALYWYRQSLGQGLEFLIYFQGNSAPDKSGLPSDRFSAERTGGSVSTLTIQRTQQEDSAVYLCASKGGSGRNEQYFGPGTRLTVT.

This clonotype has a handful of counts. The V and J genes are TRBV18 and TRBJ2-4, with 9 bases that match TRBD2. The CDR3 sequence is 16 residues long. The V gene's germline CDR1 is KGHSH and CDR2 LQKENI. V lost 5 bases and J lost 2; bases outside the gene matches: 7. Here the CDR3 reads CASSSLSGRPKNIQYF. The CDR3 region has the DNA TGTGCCAGCTCATCCTTGAGCGGGAGGCCCAAAAACATTCAGTACTTC. Full variable domain (outside the CDR3, taken from reference TRBV18 and TRBJ2-4): NAGVMQNPRHLVRRRGQEARLRCSPMKGHSHVYWYRQLPEEGLKFMVYLQKENIIDESGMPKERFSAEFPKEGPSILRIQQVVRGDSAAYFCASSSLSGRPKNIQYFGAGTRLSVL.

This clonotype came up a few times. The chain links TRBV7-2 to TRBJ2-2; D uncertain. The germline V gene encodes CDR1 SGHTA and CDR2 FQGNSA. V was trimmed by 1 base and J by 1 base, leaving 10 bases between them. This CDR3 comprises 16 residues. CDR3 amino acids: CASSLVLGMNTGELFF. Here the CDR3 DNA reads TGTGCCAGCAGCTTAGTTCTGGGTATGAACACCGGGGAGCTGTTTTTT. Based on the CDR3 plus reference TRBV7-2 and TRBJ2-2, the full variable domain is GAGVSQSPSNKVTEKGKDVELRCDPISGHTALYWYRQSLGQGLEFLIYFQGNSAPDKSGLPSDRFSAERTGGSVSTLTIQRTQQEDSAVYLCASSLVLGMNTGELFFGEGSRLTVL.

The chain links TRBV10-3 to TRBJ2-1; 14 bases match TRBD2. CDR1 and CDR2 (germline): ENHRY, SYGVKD. The CDR3 sequence is 17 residues long. J gave up 6 bases and V 0 bases, and 4 bases lay outside the gene matches. DNA for the CDR3: TGTGCCATCAGTGAGTCGAAAGGACTAGCGGGAGGCAATGAGCAGTTCTTC. Protein: CAISESKGLAGGNEQFF.

This clonotype has more than one count but fewer than ten. J is TRBJ1-1 and V is TRBV5-4, with D perhaps TRBD1 (5 bases). The CDR3 is 15 residues long. Germline V gives CDR1 SGHNT, CDR2 YYREEE (reference sequence). V was shortened by 4 bases and J by 4 bases, with 17 bases between the two germline ends. In DNA, the CDR3 is TGTGCCAGCAGCCTTGCGGGGGTACTGGGCACTGAAGCTTTCTTT. This translates into CASSLAGVLGTEAFF.

The chain links TRBV15 to TRBJ1-4; 8 bases fit TRBD1. V dropped 8 bases and J dropped 5; count of bases not matched to a gene: 7. The CDR3 sequence is 14 residues long. CDR1 is LNHNV and CDR2 is YYDKDF in the germline V gene (reference sequence). The CDR3: CATYSTGENEKLFF. CDR3 DNA sequence: TGTGCCACCTACTCGACAGGGGAAAATGAAAAACTGTTTTTT. Using reference TRBV15 and TRBJ1-4 for the parts outside the CDR3, the full variable domain is DAMVIQNPRYQVTQFGKPVTLSCSQTLNHNVMYWYQQKSSQAPKLLFHYYDKDFNNEADTPDNFQSRRPNTSFCFLDIRSPGLGDTAMYLCATYSTGENEKLFFGSGTQLSVL.

This clonotype was counted a few times. The chain couples TRBV20-1 to TRBJ1-5; D gene uncertain. The CDR3 contains 10 residues. Germline V gene data show CDR1 as DFQATT and CDR2 as SNEGSKA (reference sequence). V lost 6 bases, J lost 7 bases, and 7 bases lay in between. The CDR3 nucleotides are TGCAGTGCCGGAGGCCAGCCCCAGCATTTT. Translating it yields CSAGGQPQHF.

This clonotype appeared many times. The chain carries TRBV7-2 and TRBJ2-7; D perhaps matches TRBD1 (5 bases). The CDR3 consists of 12 residues. Looked up from germline, CDR1 is SGHTA and CDR2 is FQGNSA. Trimming pared 5 bases from V and 4 bases from J, leaving 9 bases between. This chain's CDR3 is CASSTDRYEQYF. In DNA, the CDR3 is TGTGCCAGCAGCACAGACAGATACGAGCAGTACTTC.

This clonotype has just a few counts. The V call is TRBV20-1, the J call TRBJ2-1; TRBD1 might be the D (6 bases). CDR3 length equals 16 residues. V lost 1 base and J lost 3, with 16 bases in between. Germline CDR1 DFQATT, CDR2 SNEGSKA (reference sequence). Here the CDR3 DNA reads TGCAGTGCTAGAGGTTTCTCAGGGGAAGTCTACAATGAGCAGTTCTTC. Translation: CSARGFSGEVYNEQFF.

This clonotype was seen more than once but under ten times. The chain joins TRBV5-4 to TRBJ2-5; the D call may be TRBD1 or TRBD2 (5 bases each). CDR1 and CDR2 (germline): SGHNT, YYREEE (reference sequence). This CDR3 spans 15 amino acids. Trimming took off 4 bases at V and 0 bases at J, with 13 bases between the two ends. The CDR3 nucleotides read TGTGCCAGCAGCAGGGACGGCAGGTACCAAGAGACCCAGTACTTC. Residues: CASSRDGRYQETQYF.

The rearrangement links TRBV12-3 or TRBV12-4 to TRBJ2-7; D is perhaps TRBD1 (6 bases). This CDR3 region has 13 residues. With 5 bases removed from V and 4 bases from J, the gap between germline ends came to 12 bases. The chain's CDR3 is CASSIPQGYEQYF. The CDR3 DNA is TGTGCCAGCAGTATCCCACAGGGTTACGAGCAGTACTTC.

V usage is TRBV5-4 and J usage is TRBJ2-5; D uncertain. Germline CDR1 and CDR2: SGHNT and YYREEE (reference sequence). V was trimmed by 0 bases and J by 4 bases, leaving 13 bases between them. This CDR3 contains 15 residues. The DNA for the CDR3 is TGTGCCAGCAGCTTGGGGATTGCGGTGGGAGAGACCCAGTACTTC. It translates to CASSLGIAVGETQYF. Together with reference TRBV5-4 and TRBJ2-5, the CDR3 gives the full variable domain: ETGVTQSPTHLIKTRGQQVTLRCSSQSGHNTVSWYQQALGQGPQFIFQYYREEENGRGNFPPRFSGLQFPNYSSELNVNALELDDSALYLCASSLGIAVGETQYFGPGTRLLVL.

This clonotype was observed many times. The V call is TRBV20-1, the J call TRBJ2-2; D uncertain. From germline, CDR1 is DFQATT and CDR2 SNEGSKA (reference sequence). V lost 3 bases to trimming and J lost 0 bases, with 11 bases between them. The CDR3 length is 15 residues. The CDR3 protein is CSASHGAPNTGELFF. The CDR3 DNA reads as TGCAGTGCTAGTCACGGTGCCCCGAACACCGGGGAGCTGTTTTTT.

The table lists this clonotype with a few counts. The chain combines TRBV6-2 or TRBV6-3 with TRBJ1-5; D ambiguous. The CDR3 sequence is 13 residues long. V lost 11 bases to trimming and J lost 5 bases, with 16 bases between them. Germline V gives CDR1 MNHEY, CDR2 SVGEGT. The CDR3: CAGSGGGDQPQHF. Written as DNA, the CDR3 is TGTGCCGGGTCCGGCGGTGGCGATCAGCCCCAGCATTTT.

This clonotype was recorded a few times. This rearrangement joins TRBV5-1 to TRBJ2-1; 7 bases are a match to TRBD2. The CDR3 loop spans 14 amino acids. V trimming: 5 bases; J trimming: 8 bases; junction bases outside the gene matches: 10. Germline loops: CDR1 SGHRS, CDR2 YFSETQ. The chain's CDR3 is CASSRGGGADEQFF. The CDR3 nucleotides are TGCGCCAGCAGTCGCGGGGGAGGGGCGGATGAGCAGTTCTTC.

J is TRBJ2-1 and V is TRBV5-1; no definite D call. This CDR3 comprises 12 residues. The germline V gene encodes CDR1 SGHRS and CDR2 YFSETQ. The V gene lost 2 bases and the J gene lost 5 bases, with 5 bases spanning the gap. CDR3 sequence (DNA): TGCGCCAGCAGCTTTATTGACAATGAGCAGTTCTTC. Encoded protein: CASSFIDNEQFF.

This clonotype has only one observation. The V gene is TRBV10-3, the J gene TRBJ2-7, with D possibly called TRBD1 or TRBD2 (7 bases each). V was cut by 2 bases and J by 3 bases, with 11 bases left in between. This CDR3 comprises 14 residues. CDR1 and CDR2 (germline): ENHRY, SYGVKD. In DNA form, the CDR3 reads TGTGCCATCAGTGAGACCAGGGGGGGCTACGAGCAGTACTTC. Its protein product is CAISETRGGYEQYF.

The table lists this clonotype with a count of one. The J gene is TRBJ1-2, the V gene TRBV25-1; 7 bases are a match to TRBD1. Germline V gene lookup returns CDR1 MGHDK and CDR2 SYGVNS. The CDR3 consists of 14 residues. J lost 5 bases, V lost 2 bases, and 5 bases had no gene match. CDR3 DNA: TGTGCCAGCAGTGAAGGGAGGGGGCTTTATGGCTACACCTTC. As protein: CASSEGRGLYGYTF.

This clonotype was detected ten times or more. This rearrangement joins TRBV20-1 to TRBJ2-5; D uncertain. From germline, CDR1 is DFQATT and CDR2 SNEGSKA (reference sequence). The CDR3 is made up of 14 amino acids. V shed 6 bases and J shed 2 bases, with 16 bases lying between them. The CDR3 is CSAPLQLSQETQYF. The CDR3 bases are TGCAGTGCCCCGTTACAGTTATCGCAAGAGACCCAGTACTTC.

This clonotype was seen more than once but under ten times. V gene TRBV7-9 combines with J gene TRBJ2-7; possibly TRBD2 for D (5 bases). CDR1 and CDR2 (germline): SEHNR, FQNEAQ (reference sequence). The CDR3 extends over 12 amino acids. Trimming took 5 bases from V and 3 from J, leaving 8 bases between them. The CDR3 DNA reads TGTGCCAGCAGCGAGGACTTCTACGAGCAGTACTTC. This gives the protein CASSEDFYEQYF.

The J gene is TRBJ1-5, the V gene TRBV5-5; no clear D. Germline CDR1 reads SGHKS; CDR2 reads YYEKEE (reference sequence). The CDR3 sequence is 15 residues long. Trimming removed 4 bases from V and 4 bases from J, with 15 bases in between. CDR3 bases: TGTGCCAGCAGCCTGGTCCCCGACCTAAATCAGCCCCAGCATTTT. The encoded protein is CASSLVPDLNQPQHF.

This clonotype was detected a few times. The rearrangement uses TRBV20-1 and TRBJ2-7; TRBD2 agrees at 7 bases. The CDR3 contains 13 residues. The V and J ends lost 3 bases and 4 bases, in that order; junction bases with no gene match: 6. CDR1 DFQATT and CDR2 SNEGSKA come from the germline V gene (reference sequence). The DNA for the CDR3 is TGCAGTGCTAGTAGGCCGGGAGGTTACGAGCAGTACTTC. Protein product: CSASRPGGYEQYF.

This clonotype was seen repeatedly, ten times or more. The chain combines TRBV3-1 with TRBJ2-2, with TRBD2 matching 8 bases. The CDR3 runs 13 residues. After removal of 6 bases from V and 5 bases from J, the junction contained 2 bases not matched to a gene. CDR1 is LGHDT, CDR2 YNNKEL, per germline (reference sequence). The CDR3 loop reads CASSPSGTGELFF. CDR3 in DNA: TGTGCCAGCAGTCCTAGCGGGACCGGGGAGCTGTTTTTT.

This clonotype was detected many times. The chain combines TRBV12-3 or TRBV12-4 with TRBJ2-7; 11 nucleotides align to TRBD2. V lost 4 bases and J lost 3; bases outside the gene matches: 5. The CDR3 length is 15 residues. The CDR3: CASSSIAGGFYEQYF. CDR3 bases: TGTGCCAGCAGTTCCATAGCGGGAGGGTTCTACGAGCAGTACTTC.

V is TRBV7-6 and J is TRBJ2-3; D possibly uses TRBD1 or TRBD2 (5 bases each). Between the trimmed V and J ends, which lost 5 bases and 4 bases, there was a span of 19 bases. The CDR3 runs to 16 residues. CDR1 SGHVS and CDR2 FNYEAQ come from the germline V gene. The CDR3 nucleotides read TGTGCCAGCAGCCAAAGCCCGGGGCAGGGTCCAGATACGCAGTATTTT. Translating gives CASSQSPGQGPDTQYF.